This T cell receptor (beta chain) was obtained from a study of cytomegalovirus exposure and HLA in healthy donors. Across the study: The 120 or so validation repertoires were produced on the same platform as the 720 or so repertoires of the first cohort. This was reported in a later analysis.

TCRdb's copy holds only in-frame clones and misses some; the assay was immunoSEQ multiplex PCR. This table has about 340,000 clones, just over 85% appearing once. The V gene end was trimmed by 0 bases and the J gene end by 1 base; junction bases not matched to a gene: 6. The CDR3 loop spans 16 amino acids. CDR1 MNHEY and CDR2 SVGAGI come from the germline V gene. Remarks on this clone: Its antigen is not known.

Study findings and constraints: Overall, approximately 150 TCR beta chains were annotated as cytomegalovirus-associated.

The study drew the donors from its 120-subject validation cohort, separate from the roughly 700-subject first cohort. The sequence came from a woman in her late teens or twenties in good health and CMV-seronegative. Source material: PBMCs. The genes are TRBV6-5 and TRBJ2-7, with 7 bases identical to TRBD1. CDR3 amino acids: CASSYSSGQESYEQYF. The CDR3 DNA follows: TGTGCCAGCAGTTACTCCTCCGGACAGGAATCCTACGAGCAGTACTTC.